Reported below is one T cell receptor (beta chain). The sample comes from a study of blood T cell repertoires in COVID-19. Background on the study: Samples representing acute and convalescent COVID-19 were sourced from the United States, Italy and Spain. T cells, B-cell-depleted T cells, or PBMCs provided the cDNA or gDNA that served as material.

Source study methods: Estimation of nucleated cell counts was performed using reference gene primer amplification. Sequenced by immunoSEQ multiplex PCR; TCRdb stores in-frame clones only, minus some. V and J calls and clone size follow that table, whereas D and trimming were derived from the DNA. The data contain fewer than 50,000 clones, 80% of them singletons. The sequencing sample was made of peripheral blood. This receptor was identified in a man at least 80 years old with active or convalescent COVID-19.

The CDR3 is CATSAGDTATNEKLFF. DNA for the CDR3: TGTGCCACCAGCGCCGGGGACACCGCAACTAATGAAAAACTGTTTTTT. The chain carries TRBV15 and TRBJ1-4, with a tentative D call TRBD1 (6 bases). This CDR3 comprises 16 residues. Germline loops: CDR1 LNHNV, CDR2 YYDKDF (reference sequence). The V and J ends lost 5 bases and 0 bases respectively, with 13 bases between them.